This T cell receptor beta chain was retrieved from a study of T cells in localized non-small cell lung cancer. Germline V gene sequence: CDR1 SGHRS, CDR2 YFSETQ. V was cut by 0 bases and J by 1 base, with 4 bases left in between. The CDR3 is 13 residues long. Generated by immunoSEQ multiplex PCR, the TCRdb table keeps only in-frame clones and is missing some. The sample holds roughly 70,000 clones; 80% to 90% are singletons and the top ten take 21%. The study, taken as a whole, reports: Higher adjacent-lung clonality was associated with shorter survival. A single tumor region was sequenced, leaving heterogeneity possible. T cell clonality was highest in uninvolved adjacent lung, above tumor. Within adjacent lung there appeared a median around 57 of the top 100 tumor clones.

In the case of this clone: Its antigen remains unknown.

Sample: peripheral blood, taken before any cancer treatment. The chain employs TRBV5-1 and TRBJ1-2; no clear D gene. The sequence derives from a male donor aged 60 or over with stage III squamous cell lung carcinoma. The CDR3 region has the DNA TGCGCCAGCAGCTTGGCGGATAACTATGGCTACACCTTC. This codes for CASSLADNYGYTF.